This TCR beta chain came from a study of cytomegalovirus exposure and HLA in healthy donors. About the study: The approximately 110 validation repertoires, a later analysis reported, used the same platform as the roughly 730 repertoires from the first cohort.

Comments on this clone: The antigen is undetermined.

This CDR3 contains 15 residues. CDR1 is SGHTA and CDR2 is FQGNSA in the germline V gene. V lost 1 base and J 2 bases, leaving 11 bases between the germline ends. Sequencing used immunoSEQ multiplex PCR; TCRdb keeps in-frame clones, though not all of them. The data contain approximately 200,000 clones, 65% to 90% of them singletons. Points from the study as a whole: In vitro data verified three CMV-associated chains as specific for CMV antigens.

Sequencing used PBMCs. The receptor comes from a woman in her thirties in good health and CMV-seropositive. The V gene is TRBV7-2, the J gene TRBJ1-2; D possibly corresponds to TRBD1 (5 bases). DNA for the CDR3: TGTGCCAGCAGCTTAGTCCAGGGTGGAAACTATGGCTACACCTTC. Its protein product is CASSLVQGGNYGYTF.